The T cell receptor (beta chain) under discussion was sequenced for a study of early T cells in non-severe SARS-CoV-2 infection. Unique molecular identifiers tagged individual cDNA molecules. TCRdb analysed the 5' RACE reads with MiXCR anew, one entry per CDR3 protein. The top ten hold 2.8% of the sample, which has roughly 47,000 distinct CDR3 sequences, 6.5% seen once. This clonotype is categorized as medium-sized (0.01 to 0.1%). The V and J ends lost 5 bases and 4 bases respectively, with 9 bases between them. The CDR3 consists of 13 residues. Germline assignment: CDR1 MRHNA and CDR2 SNTAGT. The material sequenced was whole blood, taken at baseline. The origin of this receptor is an adult who was a healthcare worker with PCR-confirmed SARS-CoV-2 infection or an uninfected control (not recorded which). This sequence joins TRBV6-4 and TRBJ1-5; no clear D gene. The CDR3 reads CASSTDGNQPQHF. The CDR3 DNA reads as TGTGCCAGCAGTACCGACGGAAATCAGCCCCAGCATTTT.